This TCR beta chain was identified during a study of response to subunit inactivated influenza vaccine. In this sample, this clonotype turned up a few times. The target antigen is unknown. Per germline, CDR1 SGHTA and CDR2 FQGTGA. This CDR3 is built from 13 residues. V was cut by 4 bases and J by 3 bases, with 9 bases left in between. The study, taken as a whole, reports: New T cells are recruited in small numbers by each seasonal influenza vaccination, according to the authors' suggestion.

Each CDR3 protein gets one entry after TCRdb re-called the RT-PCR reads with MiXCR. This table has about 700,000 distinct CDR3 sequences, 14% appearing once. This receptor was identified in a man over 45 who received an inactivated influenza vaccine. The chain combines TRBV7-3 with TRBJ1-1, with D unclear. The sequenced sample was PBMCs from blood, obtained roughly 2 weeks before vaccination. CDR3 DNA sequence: TGTGCCAGCAGCTCTAGGGTTTACACTGAAGCTTTCTTT. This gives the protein CASSSRVYTEAFF.